Sequencing of this T cell receptor (beta chain) was carried out in a study of identical twins. The CDR3 is made up of 16 amino acids. V shed 3 bases and J 6 bases; nucleotides not matched to a gene: 8. Germline values: CDR1 SGDLS, CDR2 YYNGEE. Template switching, a step in the protocol, added a universal primer site, and cDNA carried unique molecular identifiers. TCRdb analysed the 5' RACE reads with MiXCR anew, one entry per CDR3 protein. Among 750,000 to 950,000 distinct CDR3 sequences listed, around an eighth were seen once. Overall study findings and caveats: Researchers reported weaker excess twin sharing in beta out-of-frame sequences. Models, which agreed with sharing between unrelated individuals, nonetheless underestimated the out-of-frame TCR alpha sharing seen in monozygotic twins.

The sample holds a few counts of this clonotype. No antigen is known for it. These data also formed part of another study, on yellow fever vaccine responses in identical twins. That report notes: The T cell response to vaccination in identical twins was reportedly partly convergent and partly personalized.

The V call is TRBV9, the J call TRBJ2-2; 10 positions match TRBD1. The sample comprised PBMCs. The TCR was taken from a woman under 30 in good health. The CDR3 here is CASSGAGTGAAGELFF. CDR3 DNA: TGTGCCAGCAGCGGGGCCGGGACAGGGGCGGCCGGGGAGCTGTTTTTT. Full variable domain (missing parts from reference TRBV9 and TRBJ2-2): DSGVTQTPKHLITATGQRVTLRCSPRSGDLSVYWYQQSLDQGLQFLIQYYNGEERAKGNILERFSAQQFPDLHSELNLSSLELGDSALYFCASSGAGTGAAGELFFGEGSRLTVL.